Following are 22 T cell receptor beta chains from one sample sequenced in a study of beta chain features in type 1 diabetes. The sequenced template was cDNA made from the entire isolated RNA. Repertoires were generated with immunoSEQ multiplex PCR, while TCRdb's copy carries only in-frame clones and drops some. The top ten clones hold 0.09% to 0.095% of a sample with hundreds of thousands of clones, roughly a sixth of them seen once. Input material: naive CD4+ T cells from blood. The receptors were sampled from a man aged 18 to 29 in good health.

The chain recombines TRBV11-2 with TRBJ1-3, with D possibly being TRBD1 (6 bases). Per germline, CDR1 SGHAT and CDR2 FQNNGV. CDR3 size: 14 residues. Trimming cost V 10 bases and J 2 bases, with 15 bases left between them. CDR3 sequence: CATEARGPGNTIYF. The DNA for the CDR3 is TGTGCCACTGAGGCCCGGGGGCCTGGAAACACCATATATTTT.

Comments on this clone: Other nucleotide sequences in the sample specify the same CDR3. The gene calls are TRBV7-9 and TRBJ1-5; D gene uncertain. Germline CDR1 SEHNR, CDR2 FQNEAQ (reference sequence). V gave up 2 bases and J gave up 5 bases, with 4 bases separating them. This CDR3 spans 12 amino acids. The CDR3 DNA is TGTGCCAGCAGCTTACAGGATCAGCCCCAGCATTTT. Its translation: CASSLQDQPQHF.

This rearrangement joins TRBV7-8 to TRBJ2-7; TRBD2 matches 8 bases. Germline V lookup: CDR1 SGHVS, CDR2 FQNEAQ. The CDR3 is 16 residues long. V trimming: 5 bases; J trimming: 0 bases; junction bases outside the gene matches: 9. CDR3 bases: TGTGCCAGCAGCCTAACCGGGACTAGAAGCTCCTACGAGCAGTACTTC. This sequence encodes CASSLTGTRSSYEQYF.

This clone was seen a few times. The CDR3 spells CASTLQSNTEAFF. The CDR3 region has the DNA TGTGCCAGCACCCTTCAGTCGAACACTGAAGCTTTCTTT. The V gene is TRBV7-6, the J gene TRBJ1-1, with D uncertain. Germline lookup yields CDR1 SGHVS and CDR2 FNYEAQ. The CDR3 sequence is 13 residues long. The V and J ends lost 7 bases and 1 base respectively, with 10 bases between them. The whole variable domain, remainder taken from reference TRBV7-6 and TRBJ1-1, is GAGVSQSPRYKVTKRGQDVALRCDPISGHVSLYWYRQALGQGPEFLTYFNYEAQQDKSGLPNDRFSAERPEGSISTLTIQRTEQRDSAMYRCASTLQSNTEAFFGQGTRLTVV.

CDR3 nucleotide sequence: TGTGCCAGCAGTGCCGGGACTCTGGCAGAGACCCAGTACTTC. Encoded protein: CASSAGTLAETQYF. The V call is TRBV6-1, the J call TRBJ2-5; maybe TRBD2 (6 bases). With 4 bases removed from V and 4 bases from J, the gap between germline ends came to 13 bases. CDR1 is MNHNS and CDR2 is SASEGT in the germline V gene. The CDR3 spans 14 residues.

V gene TRBV4-3 combines with J gene TRBJ2-7; TRBD1 aligns across 8 bases. After removal of 1 base from V and 7 bases from J, the junction contained 12 bases not matched to a gene. Germline V gene sequence: CDR1 LGHNA, CDR2 YSLEER. The CDR3 runs to 16 residues. CDR3 amino acids: CASSQGATGAVKEQYF. The CDR3 coding sequence is TGCGCCAGCAGCCAAGGCGCGACAGGGGCCGTAAAAGAGCAGTACTTC.

The CDR3 nucleotides read TGTGCCATCAGTGAGCCGCAGCTCCACAGGGGCCATTTCGAGCAGTACTTC. Its translation: CAISEPQLHRGHFEQYF. The genes are TRBV10-3 and TRBJ2-7, with 7 positions matching TRBD1. The CDR3 contains 17 residues. Germline CDR1 ENHRY, CDR2 SYGVKD. Trimming took 2 bases from V and 6 from J; bases not matched to a gene: 16.

This clone has a handful of counts. The chain uses TRBV28 and TRBJ1-2, with D unresolved. V lost 7 bases to trimming and J lost 4 bases, with 16 bases between them. This CDR3 region has 14 residues. Germline V gives CDR1 MDHEN, CDR2 SYDVKM. This CDR3 is CASTPTAWGYGYTF. Written as DNA, the CDR3 is TGTGCCAGCACCCCCACCGCCTGGGGCTATGGCTACACCTTC.

The chain uses TRBV7-9 and TRBJ2-3, with D unclear. Germline V lookup: CDR1 SEHNR, CDR2 FQNEAQ (reference sequence). V dropped 4 bases and J dropped 0 bases, with 14 bases sitting between them. This CDR3 comprises 16 residues. CDR3: CASSSRRSSSTDTQYF. The CDR3 nucleotides read TGTGCCAGCAGCTCAAGACGGTCTTCTAGCACAGATACGCAGTATTTT.

This clone was seen more than once but under ten times. CDR3 protein: CASSPTGGHEQYF. CDR3 DNA sequence: TGTGCCAGCAGCCCGACAGGGGGGCACGAGCAGTACTTC. The gene calls are TRBV14 and TRBJ2-7; 9 bases agree with TRBD1. CDR1 and CDR2 from the germline V gene are SGHDN and FVKESK. After removal of 4 bases from V and 5 bases from J, the junction contained 3 bases not matched to a gene. The CDR3 is 13 amino acids.

This chain joins TRBV6-1 and TRBJ2-5; 12 bases map to TRBD1. This CDR3 is built from 14 residues. V gave up 5 bases and J gave up 5 bases; unmatched junction bases: 3. Germline CDR1 is MNHNS and CDR2 is SASEGT. CDR3 nucleotides: TGTGCCAGCAGTTTGGGACAGGGGGCGGAGACCCAGTACTTC. This encodes CASSLGQGAETQYF.

The V gene is TRBV27, the J gene TRBJ2-3; TRBD2 is a possible D gene (6 bases). Between the trimmed V and J ends, which lost 6 bases and 2 bases, there was a span of 18 bases. The CDR3 sequence is 16 residues long. Per germline, CDR1 MNHEY and CDR2 SMNVEV (reference sequence). The CDR3 spells CASRPERLAITDTQYF. DNA of the CDR3: TGTGCCAGCAGGCCTGAAAGGCTAGCGATCACAGATACGCAGTATTTT.

This clone was picked up a small number of times. Distinct nucleotide sequences in the sample also encode this CDR3. CDR3 amino acids: CASRPGGFNQPQHF. The CDR3 DNA follows: TGTGCCAGCAGACCGGGGGGGTTCAATCAGCCCCAGCATTTT. The rearrangement links TRBV28 to TRBJ1-5; possibly TRBD1 for D (5 bases). The CDR3 contains 14 residues. The germline CDR1 and CDR2 sequences are MDHEN and SYDVKM. V was trimmed by 6 bases and J by 3 bases, leaving 12 bases between them.

A remark on this clone: The sample carries other DNA sequences with the same CDR3. The chain has TRBV18 and TRBJ2-1; D unclear. CDR3 length: 11 amino acids. V was pared by 3 bases and J by 7 bases, with 4 bases between. Germline CDR1 and CDR2: KGHSH and LQKENI. As DNA, the CDR3 is TGTGCCAGCTCACCGGGGAATGAGCAGTTCTTC. This gives the protein CASSPGNEQFF. The full variable domain, its missing parts supplied by reference TRBV18 and TRBJ2-1, is NAGVMQNPRHLVRRRGQEARLRCSPMKGHSHVYWYRQLPEEGLKFMVYLQKENIIDESGMPKERFSAEFPKEGPSILRIQQVVRGDSAAYFCASSPGNEQFFGPGTRLTVL.

The V and J genes are TRBV29-1 and TRBJ2-6, with 9 bases lining up with TRBD1. Losses at the gene ends were 7 bases for V and 8 bases for J; bases not matched to a gene: 6. This CDR3 is built from 13 residues. The germline gives CDR1 SQVTM, CDR2 ANQGSEA. CDR3 coding DNA: TGCAGCGCACGACAGGGGGTATCCAACGTCCTGACTTTC. Translating it yields CSARQGVSNVLTF.

This clone was detected a few times. This chain connects TRBV6-5 to TRBJ1-5; 7 bases agree with TRBD1. CDR3 length: 15 residues. CDR1 is MNHEY, CDR2 SVGAGI, per germline. Trimming removed 2 bases from V and 2 bases from J; junction bases left unmatched: 3. The CDR3 DNA reads as TGTGCCAGCAGTTACCTACAGGGGCGCAATCAGCCCCAGCATTTT. Encoded protein: CASSYLQGRNQPQHF.

This clone appeared a few times. V is TRBV4-3 and J is TRBJ2-2; no reliable D call. V lost 0 bases, J lost 4 bases, and 6 bases lay in between. This CDR3 spans 14 amino acids. Per germline, CDR1 LGHNA and CDR2 YSLEER. The CDR3 protein is CASSQDLTTGELFF. CDR3 coding DNA: TGCGCCAGCAGCCAAGATCTTACCACCGGGGAGCTGTTTTTT.

This clone was detected only a few times. This sequence joins TRBV6-5 and TRBJ1-4; D possibly corresponds to TRBD1 (6 bases). CDR1 and CDR2 (germline): MNHEY, SVGAGI. Trimming took off 6 bases at V and 5 bases at J, with 10 bases between the two ends. The CDR3 extends over 13 amino acids. The CDR3 reads CASRRTANEKLFF. The DNA for the CDR3 is TGTGCCAGCAGGCGGACAGCCAATGAAAAACTGTTTTTT.

The J gene is TRBJ2-7, the V gene TRBV7-6; D might be TRBD1 (6 bases). Trimming shortened V by 2 bases and J by 3 bases, and 14 bases separated the two germline ends. The CDR3 spans 15 residues. In germline, CDR1 is SGHVS, CDR2 FNYEAQ. CDR3 DNA sequence: TGTGCCAGCAGCTTAACAGGGACCCGCCACTACGAGCAGTACTTC. Translated, it gives CASSLTGTRHYEQYF.

V is TRBV7-8 and J is TRBJ1-4; D unresolved. CDR1 and CDR2 from the germline V gene are SGHVS and FQNEAQ. This CDR3 has 16 residues. The germline V and J ends were trimmed by 2 bases and 6 bases, with 16 bases remaining between them. CDR3 sequence reads: CASSLLRLVRYEKLFF. CDR3 sequence (DNA): TGTGCCAGCAGCTTATTAAGGCTCGTCAGATATGAAAAACTGTTTTTT. Full variable domain (missing parts from reference TRBV7-8 and TRBJ1-4): GAGVSQSPRYKVAKRGQDVALRCDPISGHVSLFWYQQALGQGPEFLTYFQNEAQLDKSGLPSDRFFAERPEGSVSTLKIQRTQQEDSAVYLCASSLLRLVRYEKLFFGSGTQLSVL.

This clone was seen only a few times. The genes are TRBV27 and TRBJ1-2; 10 positions agree with TRBD1. V trimming: 5 bases; J trimming: 3 bases; junction bases outside the gene matches: 15. Germline assignment: CDR1 MNHEY and CDR2 SMNVEV (reference sequence). This CDR3 spans 18 amino acids. CDR3 amino acids: CASSPRRGTGAIHYGYTF. The CDR3 DNA reads as TGTGCCAGCAGTCCCAGGAGGGGGACAGGGGCTATCCACTATGGCTACACCTTC.

The chain uses TRBV4-3 and TRBJ2-3; no firm D call. V lost 1 base and J lost 4, with 15 bases in between. CDR3 length equals 16 residues. In germline, CDR1 is LGHNA, CDR2 YSLEER. The CDR3 protein is CASSQVMGLPSDTQYF. The CDR3 nucleotides read TGCGCCAGCAGCCAAGTCATGGGCCTACCCTCAGATACGCAGTATTTT.